This is a list of T cell receptor beta chains from one sample in a study of beta chain features in type 1 diabetes. Clones were sequenced by immunoSEQ multiplex PCR, and TCRdb holds only the in-frame ones, with some missing. The sample contains 330,000 or so clones, roughly 15% of which appear only once. Sequencing was performed on central memory CD4+ T cells from blood. These receptors all come from a man aged 30 to 45 in good health. Both conserved end residues are part of each CDR3. The D gene is left open where the match is weak. Size is stated for part of the rows, as once, few or many counts, or as a class when the clone is expanded.

abundance: many
v_gene: TRBV19
d_gene: TRBD2
j_gene: TRBJ2-1
CDR3nt: TGTGCCAGTAGTTTCCGGACTAGCGGGGAGCAGTTCTTC
CDR3aa: CASSFRTSGEQFF

abundance: -
v_gene: TRBV27
d_gene: TRBD1
j_gene: TRBJ2-6
CDR3nt: TGTGCCAGCAGGACGGACAGGGCCCCCTCTGGGGCCAACGTCCTGACTTTC
CDR3aa: CASRTDRAPSGANVLTF

abundance: few
v_gene: TRBV7-2
d_gene: -
j_gene: TRBJ1-1
CDR3nt: TGTGCCAGCAGCCAGGACATGAACACTGAAGCTTTCTTT
CDR3aa: CASSQDMNTEAFF

abundance: -
v_gene: TRBV7-3
d_gene: TRBD1
j_gene: TRBJ2-1
CDR3nt: TGTGCCAGCAGCCCCGGGACAGGGGGCTATGAGCAGTTCTTC
CDR3aa: CASSPGTGGYEQFF

abundance: -
v_gene: TRBV11-2
d_gene: TRBD2
j_gene: TRBJ2-4
CDR3nt: TGTGCCAGCAGCTTAGATGCAGGCGGGGGGAACATTCAGTACTTC
CDR3aa: CASSLDAGGGNIQYF

abundance: few
v_gene: TRBV5-6
d_gene: -
j_gene: TRBJ1-5
CDR3nt: TGTGCCAGCAGCTTGTACGGGGGCGCGAGTCAGCCCCAGCATTTT
CDR3aa: CASSLYGGASQPQHF

abundance: -
v_gene: TRBV4-1
d_gene: TRBD1
j_gene: TRBJ1-2
CDR3nt: TGCGCCAGCAGCCAAGCAACCGGGACAGGGTTCGGTGGCTACACCTTC
CDR3aa: CASSQATGTGFGGYTF

abundance: -
v_gene: TRBV14
d_gene: TRBD1
j_gene: TRBJ2-2
CDR3nt: TGTGCCAGCAGCCTCTACAGGGGATCGGTGAACACCGGGGAGCTGTTTTTT
CDR3aa: CASSLYRGSVNTGELFF

abundance: few
v_gene: TRBV18
d_gene: -
j_gene: TRBJ1-1
CDR3nt: TGTGCCAGCTCACCACCGGGGCGGGAGAACACTGAAGCTTTCTTT
CDR3aa: CASSPPGRENTEAFF

abundance: -
v_gene: TRBV18
d_gene: -
j_gene: TRBJ1-1
CDR3nt: TGTGCCAGCTCACCGGCGACGGACATGAACACTGAAGCTTTCTTT
CDR3aa: CASSPATDMNTEAFF

abundance: few
v_gene: TRBV10-3
d_gene: -
j_gene: TRBJ1-5
CDR3nt: TGTGCCATCTCGTCGAATAGCAATCAGCCCCAGCATTTT
CDR3aa: CAISSNSNQPQHF

abundance: few
v_gene: TRBV5-1
d_gene: -
j_gene: TRBJ1-2
CDR3nt: TGCGCCAGCAGCAAGGACAACCCTAACTATGGCTACACCTTC
CDR3aa: CASSKDNPNYGYTF

abundance: -
v_gene: TRBV7-2
d_gene: -
j_gene: TRBJ1-1
CDR3nt: TGTGCCAGCAGCTCGGACAGGAACACTGAAGCTTTCTTT
CDR3aa: CASSSDRNTEAFF

abundance: few
v_gene: TRBV5-4
d_gene: -
j_gene: TRBJ2-4
CDR3nt: TGTGCCAGCAGCTTGGAAAGGCCGGGGGCCAAAAACATTCAGTACTTC
CDR3aa: CASSLERPGAKNIQYF

abundance: few
v_gene: TRBV27
d_gene: -
j_gene: TRBJ1-3
CDR3nt: TGTGCCAGCAGTTTATCAGTGGGTTTTGGAAACACCATATATTTT
CDR3aa: CASSLSVGFGNTIYF

abundance: -
v_gene: TRBV7-2
d_gene: -
j_gene: TRBJ1-5
CDR3nt: TGTGCCAGCAGCTTCTTTAATCAGCCCCAGCATTTT
CDR3aa: CASSFFNQPQHF

abundance: -
v_gene: TRBV6-6
d_gene: TRBD1
j_gene: TRBJ1-2
CDR3nt: TGTAGTGTGGGGAGGGACAGCCCCACAGCCTATGGCTACACCTTC
CDR3aa: CSVGRDSPTAYGYTF

abundance: many
v_gene: TRBV5-1
d_gene: TRBD2
j_gene: TRBJ2-1
CDR3nt: TGCGCCAGCACCCTAGGTGTACTAGCGGGAGTAGGGAATGAGCAGTTCTTC
CDR3aa: CASTLGVLAGVGNEQFF

abundance: -
v_gene: TRBV7-2
d_gene: -
j_gene: TRBJ2-4
CDR3nt: TGTGCCAGCACTGAATACCCCCATCAGGCAAACAAAAACATTCAGTACTTC
CDR3aa: CASTEYPHQANKNIQYF

abundance: few
v_gene: TRBV7-2
d_gene: -
j_gene: TRBJ2-1
CDR3nt: TGTGCCAGCAGTGAACTCAACAATGAGCAGTTCTTC
CDR3aa: CASSELNNEQFF

abundance: few
v_gene: TRBV10-3
d_gene: TRBD1
j_gene: TRBJ1-1
CDR3nt: TGTGCCATCAGTGAGGGGGGGACAGGTGAAGCTTTCTTT
CDR3aa: CAISEGGTGEAFF

abundance: many
v_gene: TRBV15
d_gene: -
j_gene: TRBJ1-4
CDR3nt: TGTGCCACCAGCAGAGAGACGAGACTAACTAATGAAAAACTGTTTTTT
CDR3aa: CATSRETRLTNEKLFF